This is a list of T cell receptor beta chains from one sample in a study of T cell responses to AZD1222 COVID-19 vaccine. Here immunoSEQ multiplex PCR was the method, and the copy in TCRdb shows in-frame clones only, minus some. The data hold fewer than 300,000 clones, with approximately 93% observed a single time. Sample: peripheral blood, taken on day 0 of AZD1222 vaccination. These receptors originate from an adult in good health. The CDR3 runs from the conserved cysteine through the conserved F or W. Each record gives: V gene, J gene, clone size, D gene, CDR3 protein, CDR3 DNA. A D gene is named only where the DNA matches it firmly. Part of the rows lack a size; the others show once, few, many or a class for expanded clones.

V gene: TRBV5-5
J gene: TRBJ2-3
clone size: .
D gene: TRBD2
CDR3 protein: CASSWRPGGVTDTQYF
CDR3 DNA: TGTGCCAGCAGCTGGAGGCCTGGGGGGGTAACAGATACGCAGTATTTT

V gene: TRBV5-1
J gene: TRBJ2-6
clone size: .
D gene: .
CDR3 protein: CASSWTASGANVLTF
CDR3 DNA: TGCGCCAGCAGCTGGACAGCCTCTGGGGCCAACGTCCTGACTTTC

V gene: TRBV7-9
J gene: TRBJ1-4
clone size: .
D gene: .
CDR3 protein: CASSPQGEKLFF
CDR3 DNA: TGTGCCAGCAGCCCACAAGGGGAAAAACTGTTTTTT

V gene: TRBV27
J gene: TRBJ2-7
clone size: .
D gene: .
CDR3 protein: CASRERTEGRGSYEQYF
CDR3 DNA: TGTGCCAGCCGGGAACGGACAGAGGGGAGGGGTTCCTACGAGCAGTACTTC

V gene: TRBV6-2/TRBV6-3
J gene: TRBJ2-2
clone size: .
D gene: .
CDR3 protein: CASSPRLAGELFF
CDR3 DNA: TGTGCCAGCAGCCCAAGACTGGCCGGGGAGCTGTTTTTT

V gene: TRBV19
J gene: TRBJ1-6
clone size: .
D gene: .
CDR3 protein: CASAGPGSPSSYNSPLHF
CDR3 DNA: TGTGCCAGTGCGGGACCGGGCAGCCCGAGCTCCTATAATTCACCCCTCCACTTT

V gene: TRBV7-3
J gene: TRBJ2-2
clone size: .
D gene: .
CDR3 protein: CASSPVRDTGELFF
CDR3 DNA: TGTGCCAGCAGCCCGGTCAGGGACACCGGGGAGCTGTTTTTT

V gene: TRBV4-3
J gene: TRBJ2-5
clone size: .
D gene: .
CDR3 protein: CASSQSPGVQETQYF
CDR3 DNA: TGCGCCAGCAGCCAATCTCCGGGAGTACAAGAGACCCAGTACTTC

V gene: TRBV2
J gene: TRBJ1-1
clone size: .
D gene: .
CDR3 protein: CASRPPSKGEAFF
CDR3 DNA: TGTGCCAGCAGACCTCCCTCGAAGGGGGAAGCTTTCTTT

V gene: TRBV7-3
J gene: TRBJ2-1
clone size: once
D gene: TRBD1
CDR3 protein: CASSLGDRAYNEQFF
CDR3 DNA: TGTGCCAGCAGCTTAGGGGACAGGGCATACAATGAGCAGTTCTTC

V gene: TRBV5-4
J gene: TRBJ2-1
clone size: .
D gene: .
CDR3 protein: CASSSTVENEQFF
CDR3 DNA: TGTGCCAGCAGTTCTACCGTGGAAAATGAGCAGTTCTTC

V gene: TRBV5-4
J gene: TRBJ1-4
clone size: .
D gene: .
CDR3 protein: CASSLDVGNEKLFF
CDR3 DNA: TGTGCCAGCAGCTTGGACGTGGGGAATGAAAAACTGTTTTTT

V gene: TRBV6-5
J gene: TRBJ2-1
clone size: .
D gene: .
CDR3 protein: CASTGSQEIYNEQFF
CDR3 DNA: TGTGCCAGTACAGGGTCCCAAGAAATCTACAATGAGCAGTTCTTC

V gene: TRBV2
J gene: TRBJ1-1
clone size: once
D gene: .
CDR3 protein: CASSAQRGDGTEAFF
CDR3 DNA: TGTGCCAGCAGTGCCCAAAGGGGAGACGGAACTGAAGCTTTCTTT

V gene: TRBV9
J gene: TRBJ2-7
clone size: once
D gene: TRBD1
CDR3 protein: CASSVSAGGSYEQYF
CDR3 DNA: TGTGCCAGCAGCGTATCGGCAGGGGGCTCCTACGAGCAGTACTTC

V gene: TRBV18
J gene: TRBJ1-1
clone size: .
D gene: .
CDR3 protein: CASTTQGNTEAFF
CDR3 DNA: TGTGCCAGCACGACACAGGGTAACACTGAAGCTTTCTTT